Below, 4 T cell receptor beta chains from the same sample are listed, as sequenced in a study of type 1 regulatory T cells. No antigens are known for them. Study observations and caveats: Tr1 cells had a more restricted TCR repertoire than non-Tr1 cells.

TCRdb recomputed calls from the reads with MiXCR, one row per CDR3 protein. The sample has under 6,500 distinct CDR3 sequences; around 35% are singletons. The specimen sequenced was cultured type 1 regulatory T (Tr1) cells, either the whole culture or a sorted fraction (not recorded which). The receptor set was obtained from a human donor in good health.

The CDR3 DNA reads TGTGCCAGCTTCCGACTAGCGGGAGGCAGCGGGGAGCTGTTTTTT. Translation gives CASFRLAGGSGELFF. The gene calls are TRBV11-2 and TRBJ2-2, with 13 bases matching TRBD2. The CDR3 is 15 residues long. Germline V gene data show CDR1 as SGHAT and CDR2 as FQNNGV. V lost 8 bases to trimming and J lost 7 bases; unmatched junction nucleotides: 7. Full variable domain (missing parts from reference TRBV11-2 and TRBJ2-2): EAGVAQSPRYKIIEKRQSVAFWCNPISGHATLYWYQQILGQGPKLLIQFQNNGVVDDSQLPKDRFSAERLKGVDSTLKIQPAKLEDSAVYLCASFRLAGGSGELFFGEGSRLTVL.

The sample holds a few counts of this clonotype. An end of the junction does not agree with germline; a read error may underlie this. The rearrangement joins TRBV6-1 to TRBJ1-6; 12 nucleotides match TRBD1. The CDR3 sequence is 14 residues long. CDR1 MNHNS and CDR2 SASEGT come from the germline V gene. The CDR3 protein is CASSEYSGGTGGLF. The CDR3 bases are TGTGCCAGCAGTGAATATTCTGGAGGGACAGGGGGCCTTTTT.

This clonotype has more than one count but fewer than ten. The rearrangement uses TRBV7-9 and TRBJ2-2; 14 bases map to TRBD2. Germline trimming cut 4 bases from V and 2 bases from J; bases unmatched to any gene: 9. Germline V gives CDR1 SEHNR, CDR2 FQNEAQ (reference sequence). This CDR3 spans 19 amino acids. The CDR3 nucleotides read TGTGCCAGCAGCTATGGCGGACTAGCGGGAGGAAAAAACACCGGGGAGCTGTTTTTT. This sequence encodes CASSYGGLAGGKNTGELFF. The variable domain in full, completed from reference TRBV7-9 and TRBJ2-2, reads DTGVSQNPRHKITKRGQNVTFRCDPISEHNRLYWYRQTLGQGPEFLTYFQNEAQLEKSRLLSDRFSAERPKGSFSTLEIQRTEQGDSAMYLCASSYGGLAGGKNTGELFFGEGSRLTVL.

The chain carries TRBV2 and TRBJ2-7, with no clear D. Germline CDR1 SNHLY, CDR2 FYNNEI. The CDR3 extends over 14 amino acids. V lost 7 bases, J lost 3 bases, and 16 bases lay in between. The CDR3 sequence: CASTDKRVSYEQYF. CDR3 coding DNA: TGTGCCAGCACAGACAAGCGAGTTAGCTACGAGCAGTACTTC.